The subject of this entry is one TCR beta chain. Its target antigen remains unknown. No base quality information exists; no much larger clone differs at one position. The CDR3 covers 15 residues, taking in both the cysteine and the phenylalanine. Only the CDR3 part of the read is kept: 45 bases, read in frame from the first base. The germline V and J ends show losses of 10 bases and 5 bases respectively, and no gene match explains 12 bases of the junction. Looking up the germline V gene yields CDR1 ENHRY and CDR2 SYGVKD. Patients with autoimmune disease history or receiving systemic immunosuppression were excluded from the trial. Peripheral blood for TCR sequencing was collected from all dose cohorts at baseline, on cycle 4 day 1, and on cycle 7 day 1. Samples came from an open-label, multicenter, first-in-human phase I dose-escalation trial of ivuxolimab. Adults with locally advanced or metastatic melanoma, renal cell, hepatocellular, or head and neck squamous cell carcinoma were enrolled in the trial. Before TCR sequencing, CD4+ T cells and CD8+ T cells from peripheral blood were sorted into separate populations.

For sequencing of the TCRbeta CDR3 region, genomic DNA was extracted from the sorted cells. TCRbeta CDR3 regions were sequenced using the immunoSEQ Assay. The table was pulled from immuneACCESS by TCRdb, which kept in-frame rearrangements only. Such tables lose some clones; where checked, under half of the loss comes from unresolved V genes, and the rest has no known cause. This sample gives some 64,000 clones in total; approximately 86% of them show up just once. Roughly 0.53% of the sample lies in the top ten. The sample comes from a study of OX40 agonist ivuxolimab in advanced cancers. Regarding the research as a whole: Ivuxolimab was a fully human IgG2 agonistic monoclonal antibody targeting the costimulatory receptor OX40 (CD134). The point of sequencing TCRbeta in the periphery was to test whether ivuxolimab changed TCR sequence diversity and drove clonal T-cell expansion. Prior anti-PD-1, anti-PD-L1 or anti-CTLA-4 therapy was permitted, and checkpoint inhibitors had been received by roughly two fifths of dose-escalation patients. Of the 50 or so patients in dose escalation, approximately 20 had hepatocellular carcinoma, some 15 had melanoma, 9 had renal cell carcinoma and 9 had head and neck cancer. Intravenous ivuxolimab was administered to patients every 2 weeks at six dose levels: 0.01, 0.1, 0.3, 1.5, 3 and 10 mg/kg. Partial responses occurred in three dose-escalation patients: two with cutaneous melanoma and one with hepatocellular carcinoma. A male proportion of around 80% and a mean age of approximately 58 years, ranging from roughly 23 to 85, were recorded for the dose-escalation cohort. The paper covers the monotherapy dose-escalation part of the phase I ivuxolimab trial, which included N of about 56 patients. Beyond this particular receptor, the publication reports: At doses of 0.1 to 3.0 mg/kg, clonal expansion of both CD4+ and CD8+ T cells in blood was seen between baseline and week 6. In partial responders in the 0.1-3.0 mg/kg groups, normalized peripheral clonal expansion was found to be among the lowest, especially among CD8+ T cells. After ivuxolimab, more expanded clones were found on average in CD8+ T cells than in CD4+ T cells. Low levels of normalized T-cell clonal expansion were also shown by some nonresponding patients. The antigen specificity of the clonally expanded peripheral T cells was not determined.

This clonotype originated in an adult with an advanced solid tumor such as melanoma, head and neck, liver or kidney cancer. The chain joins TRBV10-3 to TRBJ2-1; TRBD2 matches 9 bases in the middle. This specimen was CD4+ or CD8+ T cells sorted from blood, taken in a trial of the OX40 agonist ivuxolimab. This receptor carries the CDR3 CATETSGFTHNEQFF. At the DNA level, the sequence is TGTGCCACGGAGACTAGCGGATTTACTCACAATGAGCAGTTCTTC.